The table lists the clone carrying this TCR beta chain with a few counts. Seattle's enrolled individuals joined amid active infection and were then monitored longitudinally. In the original analysis: Nucleated cell number was recorded as an estimate derived from reference gene primer amplification. Assay: immunoSEQ multiplex PCR; the TCRdb copy retains only in-frame clones and omits some. The DNA gave D and trimming, while V, J and clone size come from that table. Of about 150,000 clones listed, approximately 80% are singletons. The sample originates from a study of blood T cell repertoires in COVID-19. Study as a whole: Some COVID-19 samples were acute and others convalescent; all came from the United States, Italy and Spain. PBMCs, B-cell-depleted T cells, or T cells were the source of the cDNA or gDNA that made up the material.

Germline V gene sequence: CDR1 SGHRS, CDR2 YFSETQ. The CDR3 runs to 15 residues. The trim removed 4 bases at V and 4 bases at J, leaving 10 bases unmatched. Material: peripheral blood. The receptor was derived from a woman in her fifties or sixties with COVID-19, enrolled during active disease. The chain joins TRBV5-1 to TRBJ2-5; 7 bases fit TRBD2. CDR3 loop: CASSLSGPAGETQYF. The DNA of the CDR3 is TGCGCCAGCAGCCTTAGCGGGCCCGCCGGAGAGACCCAGTACTTC.